These 2 T cell receptor beta chains share one sample of origin, sequenced in a study of T cells after yellow fever vaccination. One entry per CDR3 protein, called by TCRdb with MiXCR from the 5' RACE reads. The sample records some 260,000 distinct CDR3 sequences, 5.2% being singletons. The sequencing here drew on CD4+ T cells sorted from PBMCs, taken on the day of the yellow fever booster vaccination. These receptors originate from a man between 18 and 29 years old who received the YFV17D yellow fever vaccine.

In this sample, this clonotype turned up a few times. CDR3: CAWSADRVRGKNIQYF. The CDR3 nucleotides are TGTGCCTGGAGTGCGGACAGGGTGAGGGGCAAAAACATTCAGTACTTC. The rearrangement links TRBV30 to TRBJ2-4; TRBD1 aligns across 8 bases. Germline CDR1 and CDR2: GTSNPN and SVGIG (reference sequence). This CDR3 is built from 16 residues. V lost 1 base to trimming and J lost 3 bases; unmatched junction nucleotides: 8.

Many counts were recorded for this clonotype. This sequence joins TRBV7-9 and TRBJ2-6; 8 nucleotides match TRBD1. CDR1 is SEHNR, CDR2 FQNEAQ, per germline (reference sequence). With V trimmed by 5 bases and J by 2 bases, 2 bases remained unmatched. This CDR3 comprises 15 residues. CDR3 DNA: TGTGCCAGCAGCCCAGGGGGCGCTGGGGCCAACGTCCTGACTTTC. Protein sequence: CASSPGGAGANVLTF.